This T cell receptor (beta chain) was identified in a study of T cells after yellow fever vaccination. This clonotype was counted between two and nine times. The TCR cDNA carried a universal primer site and UMIs from 5'RACE template switching. From the 5' RACE reads, TCRdb called clonotypes with MiXCR, one entry per CDR3 protein. This repertoire shows some 600,000 distinct CDR3 sequences, 10% to 15% found once; its top ten account for approximately 15%. Per germline, CDR1 DFQATT and CDR2 SNEGSKA (reference sequence). The V end was cut by 1 base, the J end by 0 bases, with 12 bases between. The CDR3 runs to 15 residues.

Source: PBMCs, taken on the day of the yellow fever booster vaccination. The origin of this receptor is a man under 40 who received the YFV17D yellow fever vaccine. The chain links TRBV20-1 to TRBJ1-2, with a tentative D call TRBD1 (5 bases). The CDR3 DNA is TGCAGTGCTAGAGGGGTGGTGACAGCTAACTATGGCTACACCTTC. Amino acids: CSARGVVTANYGYTF.